This is a list of T cell receptor beta chains from one sample in a study of blood T cell repertoires in COVID-19. Assay used: immunoSEQ multiplex PCR; TCRdb lists only in-frame clones, some missing. The sample includes over 100,000 clones, approximately 85% seen only once; the top ten take roughly 1.5%. Sequencing used peripheral blood. Receptors originate from a man aged 35-49 years with acute or convalescent COVID-19. Each CDR3 is given with its conserved first and last residue. The D gene is left open where the match is weak. Part of the rows lack a size; the others show once, few, many or a class for expanded clones.

CDR3aa: CASRLAGAYEQYF; CDR3nt: TGCGCCAGCCGACTAGCGGGGGCCTACGAGCAGTACTTC; v_gene: TRBV10-2; j_gene: TRBJ2-7; abundance: NA; d_gene: TRBD2
CDR3aa: CASSIVAGNQETQYF; CDR3nt: TGCGCCAGCAGCATAGTAGCGGGGAACCAAGAGACCCAGTACTTC; v_gene: TRBV5-1; j_gene: TRBJ2-5; abundance: NA; d_gene: TRBD2
CDR3aa: CASGLPGERVNEQFF; CDR3nt: TGTGCCAGCGGGCTACCAGGGGAAAGGGTGAATGAGCAGTTCTTC; v_gene: TRBV27; j_gene: TRBJ2-1; abundance: NA; d_gene: NA
CDR3aa: CAWSVLRYETQYF; CDR3nt: TGTGCCTGGAGTGTACTTAGATACGAGACCCAGTACTTC; v_gene: TRBV30; j_gene: TRBJ2-5; abundance: NA; d_gene: NA
CDR3aa: CATSSLGTGFWETQYF; CDR3nt: TGTGCCACCAGCAGCTTAGGGACAGGGTTTTGGGAGACCCAGTACTTC; v_gene: TRBV15; j_gene: TRBJ2-5; abundance: NA; d_gene: TRBD1
CDR3aa: CASSAGLLGDEKLFF; CDR3nt: TGTGCCAGCAGTGCGGGACTTTTGGGAGATGAAAAACTGTTTTTT; v_gene: TRBV2; j_gene: TRBJ1-4; abundance: NA; d_gene: NA
CDR3aa: CASSSEREDTDTQYF; CDR3nt: TGTGCCAGCAGTTCCGAGCGGGAAGATACAGATACGCAGTATTTT; v_gene: TRBV6-5; j_gene: TRBJ2-3; abundance: NA; d_gene: TRBD2
CDR3aa: CASTAGGIQETQYF; CDR3nt: TGTGCCAGCACAGCGGGAGGTATTCAAGAGACCCAGTACTTC; v_gene: TRBV28; j_gene: TRBJ2-5; abundance: NA; d_gene: TRBD2
CDR3aa: CASSRDRRNYGYTF; CDR3nt: TGCGCCAGCAGCCGGGACAGGCGTAACTATGGCTACACCTTC; v_gene: TRBV5-1; j_gene: TRBJ1-2; abundance: NA; d_gene: TRBD1
CDR3aa: CASSPGLKAYEQYF; CDR3nt: TGTGCCAGCAGCCCGGGACTAAAAGCCTACGAGCAGTACTTC; v_gene: TRBV7-9; j_gene: TRBJ2-7; abundance: NA; d_gene: TRBD2
CDR3aa: CASTPKRARPQNEQFF; CDR3nt: TGTGCCAGCACCCCCAAGCGTGCAAGACCCCAAAATGAGCAGTTCTTC; v_gene: TRBV7-2; j_gene: TRBJ2-1; abundance: NA; d_gene: NA
CDR3aa: CASSPLRGRTEAFF; CDR3nt: TGTGCCAGCAGCCCACTCAGGGGGCGGACTGAAGCTTTCTTT; v_gene: TRBV3-1/TRBV3-2; j_gene: TRBJ1-1; abundance: NA; d_gene: TRBD1
CDR3aa: CASRGWGAYNEQFF; CDR3nt: TGTGCCAGCAGGGGATGGGGGGCCTACAATGAGCAGTTCTTC; v_gene: TRBV6-5; j_gene: TRBJ2-1; abundance: NA; d_gene: NA
CDR3aa: CASRVLGSTDTQYF; CDR3nt: TGTGCCAGCCGGGTACTAGGAAGCACAGATACGCAGTATTTT; v_gene: TRBV6-5; j_gene: TRBJ2-3; abundance: NA; d_gene: NA
CDR3aa: CASSDGGASYNEQFF; CDR3nt: TGTGCCAGCAGTGACGGGGGCGCCTCCTACAATGAGCAGTTCTTC; v_gene: TRBV6-4; j_gene: TRBJ2-1; abundance: NA; d_gene: NA
CDR3aa: CASSLRLAGYEQYF; CDR3nt: TGCGCCAGCAGCCTGAGACTAGCGGGCTACGAGCAGTACTTC; v_gene: TRBV4-1; j_gene: TRBJ2-7; abundance: NA; d_gene: TRBD2
CDR3aa: CASSEDTRFSYNEQFF; CDR3nt: TGTGCCAGCAGCGAGGATACGAGGTTCTCCTACAATGAGCAGTTCTTC; v_gene: TRBV4-2; j_gene: TRBJ2-1; abundance: NA; d_gene: NA
CDR3aa: CASSPVTDTQYF; CDR3nt: TGCGCCAGCAGCCCAGTCACAGATACGCAGTATTTT; v_gene: TRBV5-1; j_gene: TRBJ2-3; abundance: NA; d_gene: NA
CDR3aa: CASRRWGDNEQFF; CDR3nt: TGTGCCAGCAGACGTTGGGGGGACAATGAGCAGTTCTTC; v_gene: TRBV6-5; j_gene: TRBJ2-1; abundance: NA; d_gene: NA
CDR3aa: CASSQGETGSGADTQYF; CDR3nt: TGTGCCAGCAGCCAAGGGGAGACCGGTTCCGGCGCAGATACGCAGTATTTT; v_gene: TRBV4-2; j_gene: TRBJ2-3; abundance: NA; d_gene: NA
CDR3aa: CASSLDNVSGSPLHF; CDR3nt: TGTGCCAGCAGCTTAGACAATGTCAGTGGTTCACCCCTCCACTTT; v_gene: TRBV7-9; j_gene: TRBJ1-6; abundance: NA; d_gene: NA
CDR3aa: CASSFMLARYEQYF; CDR3nt: TGTGCCAGCAGCTTCATGCTAGCGCGGTACGAGCAGTACTTC; v_gene: TRBV5-6; j_gene: TRBJ2-7; abundance: NA; d_gene: NA
CDR3aa: CASSYSTDSYTF; CDR3nt: TGTGCCAGCAGTTACTCGACGGACAGTTACACCTTC; v_gene: TRBV6-2/TRBV6-3; j_gene: TRBJ1-2; abundance: NA; d_gene: NA
CDR3aa: CASSFQRDFQETQYF; CDR3nt: TGCGCCAGCAGCTTCCAGCGGGACTTCCAAGAGACCCAGTACTTC; v_gene: TRBV5-1; j_gene: TRBJ2-5; abundance: NA; d_gene: TRBD2
CDR3aa: CASSALAAPYEQYF; CDR3nt: TGTGCCAGCAGTGCGCTAGCGGCCCCCTACGAGCAGTACTTC; v_gene: TRBV2; j_gene: TRBJ2-7; abundance: NA; d_gene: TRBD2
CDR3aa: CASSEGIGLYEQYF; CDR3nt: TGTGCCAGCAGTGAAGGGATCGGACTCTACGAGCAGTACTTC; v_gene: TRBV6-1; j_gene: TRBJ2-7; abundance: NA; d_gene: NA
CDR3aa: CASSLVVTSNSQTDTQYF; CDR3nt: TGCGCCAGCAGCTTGGTCGTGACTAGCAATAGCCAAACAGATACGCAGTATTTT; v_gene: TRBV5-1; j_gene: TRBJ2-3; abundance: NA; d_gene: TRBD2
CDR3aa: CASSRSFGEQFF; CDR3nt: TGTGCCAGCTCCCGGAGTTTTGGTGAGCAGTTCTTC; v_gene: TRBV18; j_gene: TRBJ2-1; abundance: NA; d_gene: NA
CDR3aa: CASSFLGGLGDEQYF; CDR3nt: TGCGCCAGCAGCTTCTTGGGGGGACTCGGGGACGAGCAGTACTTC; v_gene: TRBV5-1; j_gene: TRBJ2-7; abundance: NA; d_gene: NA
CDR3aa: CASSVLGASNQPQHF; CDR3nt: TGCGCCAGCAGCGTTTTGGGGGCGAGCAATCAGCCCCAGCATTTT; v_gene: TRBV5-1; j_gene: TRBJ1-5; abundance: NA; d_gene: NA
CDR3aa: CASIKNEGSRAGELFF; CDR3nt: TGTGCCAGCATCAAAAATGAAGGGAGTCGGGCCGGGGAGCTGTTTTTT; v_gene: TRBV7-9; j_gene: TRBJ2-2; abundance: once; d_gene: NA